The 2 T cell receptor beta chains below were found in one sample sequenced in a study of memory CD4+ T cells and cytomegalovirus serostatus. Only in-frame clones appear in the TCRdb table, and some are missing; sequencing was by immunoSEQ multiplex PCR. The sample comprises about 25,000 clones, 75% to 85% of which are singletons, and roughly 0.68% rests with the top ten. Single viable CD3+CD4+CD8-CD45RO+ cells were sorted as the memory CD4+ T cells. Input material: memory CD4+ T cells from blood. The receptors here all came from an adult in good health and CMV-seronegative.

The genes are TRBV11-3 and TRBJ2-5; possibly TRBD2 for D (6 bases). Trimming left V 7 bases short and J 4 bases short, with 19 bases between. The length of the CDR3 is 15 residues. Germline-derived CDR1 and CDR2 are SGHNT and YENEEA. The CDR3 DNA sequence: TGTGCCAGCACCCGCGGGGATAACTCGAGAGAGACCCAGTACTTC. Translated, it gives CASTRGDNSRETQYF.

This clone turned up a few times. This chain links TRBV5-1 with TRBJ2-1, with D perhaps TRBD1 (5 bases). CDR1 is SGHRS, CDR2 YFSETQ, per germline. The CDR3 contains 14 residues. Trimming pared 3 bases from V and 9 bases from J, leaving 16 bases between. DNA for the CDR3: TGCGCCAGCAGCTCGGACAAAACAATCTCTGAGCAGTTCTTC. As protein: CASSSDKTISEQFF.